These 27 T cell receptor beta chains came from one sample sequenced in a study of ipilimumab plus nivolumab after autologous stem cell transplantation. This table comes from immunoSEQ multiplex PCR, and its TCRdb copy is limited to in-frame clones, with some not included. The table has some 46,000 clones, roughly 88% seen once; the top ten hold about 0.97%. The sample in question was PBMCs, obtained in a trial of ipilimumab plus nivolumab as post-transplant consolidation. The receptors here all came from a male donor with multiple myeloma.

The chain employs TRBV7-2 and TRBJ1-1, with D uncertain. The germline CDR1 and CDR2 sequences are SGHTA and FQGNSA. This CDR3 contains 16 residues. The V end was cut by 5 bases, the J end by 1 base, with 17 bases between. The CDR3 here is CASSPSPLSQNTEAFF. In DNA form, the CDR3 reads TGTGCCAGCAGCCCCTCCCCGCTCTCCCAGAACACTGAAGCTTTCTTT.

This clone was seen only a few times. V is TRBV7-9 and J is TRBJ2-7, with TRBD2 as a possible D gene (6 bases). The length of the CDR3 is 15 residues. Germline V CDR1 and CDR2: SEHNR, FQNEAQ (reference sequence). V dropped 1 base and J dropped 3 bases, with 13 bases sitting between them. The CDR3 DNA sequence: TGTGCCAGCAGCTTAGGTCAGGGAGGTTTCTACGAGCAGTACTTC. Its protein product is CASSLGQGGFYEQYF. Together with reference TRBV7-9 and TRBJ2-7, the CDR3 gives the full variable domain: DTGVSQNPRHKITKRGQNVTFRCDPISEHNRLYWYRQTLGQGPEFLTYFQNEAQLEKSRLLSDRFSAERPKGSFSTLEIQRTEQGDSAMYLCASSLGQGGFYEQYFGPGTRLTVT.

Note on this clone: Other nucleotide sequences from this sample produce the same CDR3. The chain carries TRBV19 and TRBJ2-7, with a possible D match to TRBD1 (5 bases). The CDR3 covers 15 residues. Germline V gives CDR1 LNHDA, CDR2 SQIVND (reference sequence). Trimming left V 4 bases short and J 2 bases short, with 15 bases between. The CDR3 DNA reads TGTGCCAGTAGTAATGGCCAGGGATCGACCTACGAGCAGTACTTC. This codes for CASSNGQGSTYEQYF.

CDR3 in amino acids: CASSQEAVGYNEQFF. The CDR3 DNA reads as TGCGCCAGCAGCCAAGAAGCTGTCGGCTACAATGAGCAGTTCTTC. The rearrangement links TRBV4-3 to TRBJ2-1; no definite D call. The V and J ends lost 0 bases and 3 bases respectively, with 9 bases between them. The CDR3 has 15 residues. Germline V gene sequence: CDR1 LGHNA, CDR2 YSLEER.

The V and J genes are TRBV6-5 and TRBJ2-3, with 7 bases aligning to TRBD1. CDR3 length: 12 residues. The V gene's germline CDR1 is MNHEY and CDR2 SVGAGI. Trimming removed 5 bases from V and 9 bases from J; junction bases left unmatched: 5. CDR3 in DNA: TGTGCCAGCAGTCGACAGGGTGGGACGCAGTATTTT. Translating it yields CASSRQGGTQYF.

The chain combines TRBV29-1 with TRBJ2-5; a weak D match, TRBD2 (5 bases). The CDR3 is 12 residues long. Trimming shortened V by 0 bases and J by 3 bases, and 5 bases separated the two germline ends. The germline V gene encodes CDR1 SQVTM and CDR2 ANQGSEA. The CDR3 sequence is CSVEEREETQYF. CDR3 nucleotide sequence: TGCAGCGTTGAAGAGCGGGAAGAGACCCAGTACTTC.

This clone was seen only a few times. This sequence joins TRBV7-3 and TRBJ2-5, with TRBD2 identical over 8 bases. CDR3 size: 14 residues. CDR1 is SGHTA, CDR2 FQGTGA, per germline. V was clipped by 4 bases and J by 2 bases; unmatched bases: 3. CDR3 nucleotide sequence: TGTGCCAGCAGCTCCGTAGCGGGACAAGAGACCCAGTACTTC. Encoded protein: CASSSVAGQETQYF.

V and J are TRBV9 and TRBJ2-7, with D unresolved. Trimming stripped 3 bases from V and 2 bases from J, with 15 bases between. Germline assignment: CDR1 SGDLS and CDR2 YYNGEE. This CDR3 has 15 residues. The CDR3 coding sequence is TGTGCCAGCAGCGCTTTTTGGACGGGCCCCTACGAGCAGTACTTC. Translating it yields CASSAFWTGPYEQYF.

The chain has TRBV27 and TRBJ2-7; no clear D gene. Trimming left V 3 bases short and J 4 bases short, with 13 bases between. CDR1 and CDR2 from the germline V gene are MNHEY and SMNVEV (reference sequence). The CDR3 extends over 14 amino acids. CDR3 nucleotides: TGTGCCAGCAGTTTGTTGCCGCCGAGATACGAGCAGTACTTC. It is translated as CASSLLPPRYEQYF.

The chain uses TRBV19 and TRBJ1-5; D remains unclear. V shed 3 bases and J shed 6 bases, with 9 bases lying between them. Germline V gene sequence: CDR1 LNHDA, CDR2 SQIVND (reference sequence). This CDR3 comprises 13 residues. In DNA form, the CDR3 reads TGTGCCAGTAGTATTACTAATGGTCAGCCCCAGCATTTT. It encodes CASSITNGQPQHF.

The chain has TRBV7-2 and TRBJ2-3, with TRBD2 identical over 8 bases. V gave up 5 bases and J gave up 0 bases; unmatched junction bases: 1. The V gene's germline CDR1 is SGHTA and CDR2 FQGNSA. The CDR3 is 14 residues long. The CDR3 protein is CASSPGGSTDTQYF. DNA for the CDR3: TGTGCCAGCAGCCCGGGGGGGAGCACAGATACGCAGTATTTT.

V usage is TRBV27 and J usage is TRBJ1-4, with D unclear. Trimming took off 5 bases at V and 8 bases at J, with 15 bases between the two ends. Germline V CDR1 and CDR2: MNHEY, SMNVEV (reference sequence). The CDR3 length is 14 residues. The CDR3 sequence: CASSPLISLEKLFF. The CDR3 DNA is TGTGCCAGCAGTCCTCTCATCAGCTTAGAAAAACTGTTTTTT.

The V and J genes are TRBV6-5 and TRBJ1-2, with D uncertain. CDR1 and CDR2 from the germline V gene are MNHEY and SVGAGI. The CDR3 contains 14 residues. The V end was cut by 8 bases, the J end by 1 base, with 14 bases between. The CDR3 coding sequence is TGTGCCAGCGCCCAGGACGTCTTTAACTATGGCTACACCTTC. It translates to CASAQDVFNYGYTF.

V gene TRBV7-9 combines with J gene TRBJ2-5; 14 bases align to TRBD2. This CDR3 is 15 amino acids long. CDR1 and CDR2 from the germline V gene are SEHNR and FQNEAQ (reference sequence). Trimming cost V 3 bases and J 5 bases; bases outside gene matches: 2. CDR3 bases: TGTGCCAGCAGCTTGGGACTAGCGGGAGTGGAGACCCAGTACTTC. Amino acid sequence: CASSLGLAGVETQYF.

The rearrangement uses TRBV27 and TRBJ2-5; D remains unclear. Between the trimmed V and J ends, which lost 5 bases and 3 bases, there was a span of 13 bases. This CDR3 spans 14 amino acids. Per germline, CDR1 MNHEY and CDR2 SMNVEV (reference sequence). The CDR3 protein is CASSPLTREETQYF. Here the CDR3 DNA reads TGTGCCAGCAGTCCCCTCACCCGAGAAGAGACCCAGTACTTC.

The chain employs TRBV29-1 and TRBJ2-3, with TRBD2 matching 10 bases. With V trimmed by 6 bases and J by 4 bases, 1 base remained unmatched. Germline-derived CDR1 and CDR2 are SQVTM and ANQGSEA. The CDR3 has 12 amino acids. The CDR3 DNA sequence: TGCAGCGTCGGACTAGCGGCAGATACGCAGTATTTT. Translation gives CSVGLAADTQYF.

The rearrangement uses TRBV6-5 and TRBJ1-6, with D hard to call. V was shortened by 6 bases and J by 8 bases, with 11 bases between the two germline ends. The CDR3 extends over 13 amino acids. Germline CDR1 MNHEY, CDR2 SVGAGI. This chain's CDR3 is CASRTNRYSPLHF. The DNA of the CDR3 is TGTGCCAGCAGGACTAACAGATATTCACCCCTCCACTTT.

CDR3 amino acids: CASSVESGGSYGYTF. CDR3 coding DNA: TGTGCCAGCAGCGTAGAGTCGGGGGGCAGCTATGGCTACACCTTC. The chain recombines TRBV9 with TRBJ1-2; weak D call: TRBD1 (6 bases). From germline, CDR1 is SGDLS and CDR2 YYNGEE. The ends were cut back, 0 bases at V and 4 bases at J, with 13 bases in the middle. CDR3 size: 15 residues.

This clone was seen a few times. The CDR3 here is CASSLEGARQPQHF. The DNA of the CDR3 is TGTGCCAGCAGTTTAGAGGGGGCGAGACAGCCCCAGCATTTT. V is TRBV27 and J is TRBJ1-5; 7 bases are a match to TRBD1. After removal of 2 bases from V and 7 bases from J, the junction contained 5 bases not matched to a gene. This CDR3 region has 14 residues. Germline assignment: CDR1 MNHEY and CDR2 SMNVEV (reference sequence).

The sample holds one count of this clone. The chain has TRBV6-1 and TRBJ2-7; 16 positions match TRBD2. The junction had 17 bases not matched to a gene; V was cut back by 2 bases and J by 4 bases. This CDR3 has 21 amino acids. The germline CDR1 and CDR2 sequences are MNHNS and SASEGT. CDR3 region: CASSEMQTPGLAGGWVYEQYF. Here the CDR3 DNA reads TGTGCCAGCAGTGAAATGCAAACCCCGGGACTAGCGGGAGGGTGGGTTTACGAGCAGTACTTC.

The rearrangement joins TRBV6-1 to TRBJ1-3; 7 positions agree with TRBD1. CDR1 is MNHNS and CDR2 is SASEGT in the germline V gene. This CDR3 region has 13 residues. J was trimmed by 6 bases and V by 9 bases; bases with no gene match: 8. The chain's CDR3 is CASRQGWINTIYF. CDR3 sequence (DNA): TGTGCCAGTCGACAGGGATGGATAAACACCATATATTTT.

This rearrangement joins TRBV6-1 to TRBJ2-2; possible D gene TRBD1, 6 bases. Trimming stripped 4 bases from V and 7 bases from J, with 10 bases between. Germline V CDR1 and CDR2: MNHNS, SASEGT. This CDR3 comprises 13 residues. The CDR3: CASSVLGGGELFF. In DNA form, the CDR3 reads TGTGCCAGCAGTGTTCTAGGGGGCGGGGAGCTGTTTTTT.

The CDR3 protein is CASSVGQGDGYTF. CDR3 nucleotide sequence: TGTGCCAGCAGCGTAGGACAGGGGGATGGCTACACCTTC. The V gene is TRBV9, the J gene TRBJ1-2; 9 bases are a match to TRBD1. The V gene's germline CDR1 is SGDLS and CDR2 YYNGEE. The trim removed 0 bases at V and 6 bases at J, leaving 0 bases unmatched. This CDR3 is 13 amino acids long.

The CDR3 DNA reads as TGCGCCAGCAGCTTGAGCACTAGCGGGACCGGGGAGCTGTTTTTT. Its protein is CASSLSTSGTGELFF. This chain uses TRBV5-1 with TRBJ2-2; TRBD2 matches at 9 bases. This CDR3 has 15 residues. Germline V lookup: CDR1 SGHRS, CDR2 YFSETQ. V lost 1 base, J lost 5 bases, and 3 bases stayed unmatched.

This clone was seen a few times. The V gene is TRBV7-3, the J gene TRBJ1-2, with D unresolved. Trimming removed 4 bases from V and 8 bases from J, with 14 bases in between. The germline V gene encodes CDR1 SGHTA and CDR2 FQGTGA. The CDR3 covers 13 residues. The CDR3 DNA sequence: TGTGCCAGCAGCTCCTCGGTGGGAGAGGGCTACACCTTC. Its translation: CASSSSVGEGYTF.

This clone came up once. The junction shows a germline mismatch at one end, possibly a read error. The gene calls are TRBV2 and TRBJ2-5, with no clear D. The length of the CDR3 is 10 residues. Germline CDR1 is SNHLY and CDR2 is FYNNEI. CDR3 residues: CASSEEAQYF. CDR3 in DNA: TGTGCCAGCAGTGAAGAGGCCCAGTACTTC.

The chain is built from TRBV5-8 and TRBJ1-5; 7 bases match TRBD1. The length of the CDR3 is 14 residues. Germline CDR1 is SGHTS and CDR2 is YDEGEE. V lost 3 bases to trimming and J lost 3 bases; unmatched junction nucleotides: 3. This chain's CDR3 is CASSSQGFNQPQHF. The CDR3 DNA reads TGTGCCAGCAGCTCACAGGGGTTCAATCAGCCCCAGCATTTT.